This TCR beta chain was identified during a study of CD8 T cells in Susac syndrome. Study background: The sequenced Susac syndrome patients comprised roughly 6 with active disease and fewer than ten in remission. Patients with Susac syndrome were, at the time of blood collection, therapy-naive, maintained on corticosteroids, or maintained on intravenous immunoglobulin alone.

Overall study results and limits: Maximal CD8+ clonal expansion in Susac was observed within TEMRA cells and among active patients.

V lost 3 bases to trimming and J lost 5 bases, with 11 bases between them. This CDR3 has 13 amino acids. An input of about 0.45 to 1 ug of RNA was subjected to reverse transcription using random hexamers. Multiplex immunoSEQ PCR targeted 54 Vbeta and 13 Jbeta TCR beta segments. TCRdb itself ran the immunoSEQ multiplex PCR reads through MiXCR, one entry per CDR3 protein. The table records around 170,000 distinct CDR3 sequences, more than 85% of them present only once. About this clonotype itself: What it binds is not known.

The V and J genes are TRBV12-3 or TRBV12-4 and TRBJ2-7; D might be TRBD2 (6 bases). The sequenced sample consisted of CD8+ T cells from PBMCs. This receptor was identified in a human donor with Susac syndrome. The CDR3 DNA reads as TGTGCCAGCAGTTTCCCGGGGGAAAACGAGCAGTACTTC. Translated, it gives CASSFPGENEQYF.